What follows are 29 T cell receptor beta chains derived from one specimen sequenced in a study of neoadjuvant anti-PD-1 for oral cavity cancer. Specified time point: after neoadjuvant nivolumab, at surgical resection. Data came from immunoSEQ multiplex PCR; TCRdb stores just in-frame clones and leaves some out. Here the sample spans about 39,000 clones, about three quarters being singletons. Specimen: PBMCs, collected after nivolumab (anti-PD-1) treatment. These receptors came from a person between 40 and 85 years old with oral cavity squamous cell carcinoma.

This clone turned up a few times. CDR3 residues: CASIGTGQSTDTQYF. CDR3 nucleotides: TGTGCCAGCATAGGGACAGGTCAAAGCACAGATACGCAGTATTTT. The V call is TRBV5-6, the J call TRBJ2-3; 8 bases are a match to TRBD1. Per germline, CDR1 SGHDT and CDR2 YYEEEE. The CDR3 has 15 amino acids. Trimming cost V 6 bases and J 0 bases; bases outside gene matches: 6. Filled out from reference TRBV5-6 and TRBJ2-3, the complete variable domain reads DAGVTQSPTHLIKTRGQQVTLRCSPKSGHDTVSWYQQALGQGPQFIFQYYEEEERQRGNFPDRFSGHQFPNYSSELNVNALLLGDSALYLCASIGTGQSTDTQYFGPGTRLTVL.

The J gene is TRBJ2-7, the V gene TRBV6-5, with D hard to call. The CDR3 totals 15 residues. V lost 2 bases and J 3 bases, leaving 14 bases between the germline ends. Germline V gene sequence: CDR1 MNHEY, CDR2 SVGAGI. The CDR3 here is CASSYSDDGSYEQYF. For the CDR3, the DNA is TGTGCCAGCAGTTACAGCGATGACGGAAGCTACGAGCAGTACTTC.

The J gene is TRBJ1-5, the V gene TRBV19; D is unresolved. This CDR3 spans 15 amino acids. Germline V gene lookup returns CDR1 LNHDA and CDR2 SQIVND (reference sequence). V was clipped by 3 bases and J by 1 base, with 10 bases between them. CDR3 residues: CASSMAGWSNQPQHF. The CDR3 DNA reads TGTGCCAGTAGTATGGCGGGGTGGAGCAATCAGCCCCAGCATTTT.

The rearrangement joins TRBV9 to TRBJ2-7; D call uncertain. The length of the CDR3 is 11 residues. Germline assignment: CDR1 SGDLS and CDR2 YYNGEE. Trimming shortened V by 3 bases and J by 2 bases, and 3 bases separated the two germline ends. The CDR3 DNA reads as TGTGCCAGCAGCGACACCTACGAGCAGTACTTC. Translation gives CASSDTYEQYF. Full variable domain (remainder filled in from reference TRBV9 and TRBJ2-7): DSGVTQTPKHLITATGQRVTLRCSPRSGDLSVYWYQQSLDQGLQFLIQYYNGEERAKGNILERFSAQQFPDLHSELNLSSLELGDSALYFCASSDTYEQYFGPGTRLTVT.

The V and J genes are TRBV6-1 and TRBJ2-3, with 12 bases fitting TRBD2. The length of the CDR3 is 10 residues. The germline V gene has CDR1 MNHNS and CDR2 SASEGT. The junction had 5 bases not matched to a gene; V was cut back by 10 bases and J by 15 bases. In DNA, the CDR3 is TGTGCCACCCTAGCGGGGGGGCACTATTTT. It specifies CATLAGGHYF.

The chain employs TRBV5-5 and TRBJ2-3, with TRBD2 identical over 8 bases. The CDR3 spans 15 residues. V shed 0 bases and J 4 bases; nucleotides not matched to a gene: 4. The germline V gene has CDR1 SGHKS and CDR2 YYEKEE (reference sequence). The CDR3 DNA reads TGTGCCAGCAGCTTGGTGCGGGGGGCCCCAGATACGCAGTATTTT. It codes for CASSLVRGAPDTQYF.

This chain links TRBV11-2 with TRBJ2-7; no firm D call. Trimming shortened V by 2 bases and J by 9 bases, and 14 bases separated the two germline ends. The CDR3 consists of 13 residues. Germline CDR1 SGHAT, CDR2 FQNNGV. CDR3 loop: CASSLNSAAGQYF. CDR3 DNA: TGTGCCAGCAGCTTAAATTCTGCGGCAGGGCAGTACTTC.

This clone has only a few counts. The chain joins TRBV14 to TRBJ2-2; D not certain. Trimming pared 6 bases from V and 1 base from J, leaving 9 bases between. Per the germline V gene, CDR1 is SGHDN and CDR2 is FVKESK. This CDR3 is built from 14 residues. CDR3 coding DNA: TGTGCCAGCAGGTCACAGCTGAACACCGGGGAGCTGTTTTTT. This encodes CASRSQLNTGELFF.

This CDR3 reads CASSHGGLAEGETQYF. DNA of the CDR3: TGTGCCAGTAGCCATGGGGGACTAGCGGAGGGAGAGACCCAGTACTTC. The genes are TRBV19 and TRBJ2-5; 11 bases align to TRBD2. CDR3 length: 16 amino acids. V gave up 6 bases and J gave up 4 bases; unmatched junction bases: 10. Germline values: CDR1 LNHDA, CDR2 SQIVND (reference sequence).

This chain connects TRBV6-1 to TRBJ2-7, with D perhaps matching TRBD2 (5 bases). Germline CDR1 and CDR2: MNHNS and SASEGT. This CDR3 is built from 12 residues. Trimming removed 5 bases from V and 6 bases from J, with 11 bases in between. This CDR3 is CASSSRLAEQYF. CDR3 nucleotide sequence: TGTGCCAGCAGTTCCCGGCTAGCCGAGCAGTACTTC.

CDR3 amino acids: CASSTPGQGRYEQYF. CDR3 coding DNA: TGTGCCAGCAGTACTCCGGGACAGGGTCGCTACGAGCAGTACTTC. V and J are TRBV6-5 and TRBJ2-7, with 9 positions matching TRBD1. The length of the CDR3 is 15 residues. Per the germline V gene, CDR1 is MNHEY and CDR2 is SVGAGI. V lost 5 bases and J lost 3; bases outside the gene matches: 8.

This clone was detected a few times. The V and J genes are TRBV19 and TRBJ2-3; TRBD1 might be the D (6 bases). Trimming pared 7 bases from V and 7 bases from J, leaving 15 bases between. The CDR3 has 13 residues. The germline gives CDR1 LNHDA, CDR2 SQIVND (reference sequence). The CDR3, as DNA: TGTGCCAGTACCCCAGGGGCGGCGAATACGCAGTATTTT. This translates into CASTPGAANTQYF.

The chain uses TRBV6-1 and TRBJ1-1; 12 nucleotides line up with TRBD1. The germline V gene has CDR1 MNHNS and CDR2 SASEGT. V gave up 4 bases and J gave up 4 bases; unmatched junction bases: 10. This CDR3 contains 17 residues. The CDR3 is CASSVTGTGGWVTEAFF. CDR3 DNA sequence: TGTGCCAGCAGTGTAACCGGGACAGGGGGCTGGGTCACTGAAGCTTTCTTT.

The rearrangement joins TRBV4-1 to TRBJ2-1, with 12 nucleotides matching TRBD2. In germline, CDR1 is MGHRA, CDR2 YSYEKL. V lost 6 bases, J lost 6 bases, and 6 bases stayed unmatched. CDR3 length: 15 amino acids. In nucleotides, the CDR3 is TGCGCCAGCAGTTCCGGGACTAGCGGGCTCAATGAGCAGTTCTTC. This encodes CASSSGTSGLNEQFF.

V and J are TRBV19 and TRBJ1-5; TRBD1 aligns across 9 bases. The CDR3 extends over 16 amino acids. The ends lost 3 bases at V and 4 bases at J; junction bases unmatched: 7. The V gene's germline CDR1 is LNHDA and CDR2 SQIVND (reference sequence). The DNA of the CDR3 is TGTGCCAGTAGTATGAGAGAAGGGACAGGGAATCAGCCCCAGCATTTT. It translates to CASSMREGTGNQPQHF.

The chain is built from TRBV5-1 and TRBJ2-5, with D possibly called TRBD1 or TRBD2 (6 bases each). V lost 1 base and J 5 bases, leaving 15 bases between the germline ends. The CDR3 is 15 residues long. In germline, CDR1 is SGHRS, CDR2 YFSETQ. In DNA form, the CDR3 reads TGCGCCAGCAGCTTGACAGGGAGAGGGGGGGAGACCCAGTACTTC. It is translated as CASSLTGRGGETQYF.

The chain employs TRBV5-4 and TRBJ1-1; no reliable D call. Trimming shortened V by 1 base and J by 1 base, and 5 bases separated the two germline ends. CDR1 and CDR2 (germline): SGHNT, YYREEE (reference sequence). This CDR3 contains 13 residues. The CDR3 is CASSLTGNTEAFF. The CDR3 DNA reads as TGTGCCAGCAGCTTGACTGGGAACACTGAAGCTTTCTTT. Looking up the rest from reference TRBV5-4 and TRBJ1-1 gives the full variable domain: ETGVTQSPTHLIKTRGQQVTLRCSSQSGHNTVSWYQQALGQGPQFIFQYYREEENGRGNFPPRFSGLQFPNYSSELNVNALELDDSALYLCASSLTGNTEAFFGQGTRLTVV.

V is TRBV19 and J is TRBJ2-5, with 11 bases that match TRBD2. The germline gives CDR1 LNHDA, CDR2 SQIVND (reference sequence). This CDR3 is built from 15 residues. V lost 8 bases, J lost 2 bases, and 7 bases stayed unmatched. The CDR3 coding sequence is TGTGCCAGTCGTTATGGGACTAGCGGACAAGAGACCCAGTACTTC. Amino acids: CASRYGTSGQETQYF.

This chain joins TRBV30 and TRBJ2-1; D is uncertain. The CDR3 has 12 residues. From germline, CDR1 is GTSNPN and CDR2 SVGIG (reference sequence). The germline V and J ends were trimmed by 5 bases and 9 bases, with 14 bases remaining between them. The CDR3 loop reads CAWAGPGVEQFF. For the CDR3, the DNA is TGTGCCTGGGCCGGGCCTGGGGTTGAGCAGTTCTTC. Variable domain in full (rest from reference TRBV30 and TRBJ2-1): SQTIHQWPATLVQPVGSPLSLECTVEGTSNPNLYWYRQAAGRGLQLLFYSVGIGQISSEVPQNLSASRPQDRQFILSSKKLLLSDSGFYLCAWAGPGVEQFFGPGTRLTVL.

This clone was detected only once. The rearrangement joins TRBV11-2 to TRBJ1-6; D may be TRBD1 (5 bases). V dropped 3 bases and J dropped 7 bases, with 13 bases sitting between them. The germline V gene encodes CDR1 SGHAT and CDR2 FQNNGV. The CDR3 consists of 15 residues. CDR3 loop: CASSFSTVENSPLHF. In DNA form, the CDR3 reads TGTGCCAGCAGCTTCTCGACAGTGGAAAATTCACCCCTCCACTTT.

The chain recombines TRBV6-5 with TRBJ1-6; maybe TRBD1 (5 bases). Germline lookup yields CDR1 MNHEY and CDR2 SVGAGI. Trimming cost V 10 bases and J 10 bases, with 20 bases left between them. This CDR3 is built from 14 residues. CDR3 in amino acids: CATQTVSGRSPLHF. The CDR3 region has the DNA TGTGCCACCCAGACAGTTTCGGGGAGGTCACCCCTCCACTTT.

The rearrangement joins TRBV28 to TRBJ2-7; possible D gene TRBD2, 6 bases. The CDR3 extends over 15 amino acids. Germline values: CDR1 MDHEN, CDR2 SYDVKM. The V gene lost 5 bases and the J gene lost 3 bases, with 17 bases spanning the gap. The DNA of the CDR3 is TGTGCCAGCAGTCCCTCCGGGAGTCAAGGCTACGAGCAGTACTTC. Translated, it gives CASSPSGSQGYEQYF.

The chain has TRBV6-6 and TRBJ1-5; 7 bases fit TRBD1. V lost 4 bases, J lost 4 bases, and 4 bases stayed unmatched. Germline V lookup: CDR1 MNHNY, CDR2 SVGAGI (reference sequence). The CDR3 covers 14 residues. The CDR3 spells CASSFPGGNQPQHF. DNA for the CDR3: TGTGCCAGCAGTTTCCCAGGGGGTAATCAGCCCCAGCATTTT.

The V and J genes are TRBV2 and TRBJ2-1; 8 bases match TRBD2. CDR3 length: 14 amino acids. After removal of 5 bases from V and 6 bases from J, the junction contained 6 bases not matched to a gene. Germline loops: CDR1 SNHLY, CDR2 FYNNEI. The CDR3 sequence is CASSPGLAGNEQFF. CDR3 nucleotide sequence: TGTGCCAGCAGTCCCGGACTAGCCGGCAATGAGCAGTTCTTC.

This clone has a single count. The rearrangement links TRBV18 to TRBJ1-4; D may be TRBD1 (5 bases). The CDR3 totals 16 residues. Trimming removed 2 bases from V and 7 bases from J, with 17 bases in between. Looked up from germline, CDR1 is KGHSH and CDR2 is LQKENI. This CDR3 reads CASSPTAGTQGEKLFF. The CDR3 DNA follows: TGTGCCAGCTCACCAACGGCCGGGACCCAGGGTGAAAAACTGTTTTTT.

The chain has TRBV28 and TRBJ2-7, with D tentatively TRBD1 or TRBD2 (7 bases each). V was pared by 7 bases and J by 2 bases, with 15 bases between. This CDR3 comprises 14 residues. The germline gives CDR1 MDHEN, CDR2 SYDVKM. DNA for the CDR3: TGTGCCAGCAACGGGGGGACAGCTACCTACGAGCAGTACTTC. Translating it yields CASNGGTATYEQYF.

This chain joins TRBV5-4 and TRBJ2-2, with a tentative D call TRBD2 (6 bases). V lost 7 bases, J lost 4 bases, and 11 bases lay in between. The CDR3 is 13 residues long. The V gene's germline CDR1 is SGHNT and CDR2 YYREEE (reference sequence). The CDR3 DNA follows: TGTGCCAGCCGGCGGGACCTCACCGGGGAGCTGTTTTTT. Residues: CASRRDLTGELFF.

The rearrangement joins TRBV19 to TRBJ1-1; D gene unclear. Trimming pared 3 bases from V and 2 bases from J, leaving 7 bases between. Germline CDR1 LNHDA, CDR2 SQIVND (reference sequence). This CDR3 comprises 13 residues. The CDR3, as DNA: TGTGCCAGTAGTATTAGTCATAACACTGAAGCTTTCTTT. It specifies CASSISHNTEAFF.

This CDR3 is CASSLAGGLETQYF. The CDR3 DNA reads TGTGCCAGCAGCTTAGCGGGAGGTCTGGAGACCCAGTACTTC. This chain uses TRBV7-9 with TRBJ2-5; possible D gene TRBD2, 6 bases. This CDR3 is 14 amino acids long. The V gene's germline CDR1 is SEHNR and CDR2 FQNEAQ (reference sequence). V was clipped by 0 bases and J by 5 bases, with 10 bases between them.